This T cell receptor beta chain was identified during a study of cytomegalovirus exposure and HLA in healthy donors. In the study overall: Among the approximately 410 genotyped donors, just over 80% were placed in the Caucasian-associated ancestry cluster. Study results and limitations: Within an earlier analysis, most TCR beta V segments proved productive either about 87% or about 30% of the time. Later genetic work tied a missense DCLRE1C variant to beta-chain V and J trimming.

Researchers ran the PCR with 60 Vbeta and 13 Jbeta primers. Data came from immunoSEQ multiplex PCR; TCRdb stores just in-frame clones and leaves some out. The sample includes 55,000 to 75,000 clones, 60% to 80% of them seen just once. Turning to this clone: The antigen is undetermined.

This TCR was recovered from a man younger than 40 in good health and CMV-seronegative. Sequencing used PBMCs.

In nucleotides, the CDR3 is TGTGCCTGGAGTGATCCGACAGGGACAGGCGACGAGCAGTACTTC. Amino acid sequence: CAWSDPTGTGDEQYF. The chain has TRBV30 and TRBJ2-7, with 8 bases fitting TRBD1. CDR1 is GTSNPN, CDR2 SVGIG, per germline (reference sequence). J was trimmed by 5 bases and V by 1 base; bases with no gene match: 10. The CDR3 spans 15 residues. The entire variable domain, with the rest obtained from reference TRBV30 and TRBJ2-7, is as follows: SQTIHQWPATLVQPVGSPLSLECTVEGTSNPNLYWYRQAAGRGLQLLFYSVGIGQISSEVPQNLSASRPQDRQFILSSKKLLLSDSGFYLCAWSDPTGTGDEQYFGPGTRLTVT.